The TCR beta chain under discussion was sequenced for a study of T cell responses to AZD1222 COVID-19 vaccine. Notes on this clone: Its antigen is unknown.

Study results and limitations: White British donors predominated, females outnumbered males, and clonal diversity was possibly underestimated. Spike as a whole was targeted by vaccine-associated CD4 TCRs, dominant at 160-218 and 743-854. Sampling captured repertoires only after the peak T cell response.

Measured with immunoSEQ multiplex PCR; TCRdb has only the in-frame clones, and not every one. The sample contains more than 140,000 clones, around 90% of which appear only once. The CDR3 length is 17 residues. In germline, CDR1 is LGHNA, CDR2 YNFKEQ. Trimming cost V 1 base and J 2 bases; bases outside gene matches: 7. The sample was peripheral blood, taken on day 0 of AZD1222 vaccination. V usage is TRBV4-2 and J usage is TRBJ2-3; 9 bases align to TRBD2. The TCR comes from an adult in good health. The CDR3 here is CASSQAALAGSTDTQYF. As DNA, the CDR3 is TGTGCCAGCAGCCAAGCAGCCCTAGCGGGGTCCACAGATACGCAGTATTTT.